The 27 T cell receptor beta chains presented below share a single source sample, sequenced in a study of blood T cell repertoires in COVID-19. Sequencing used immunoSEQ multiplex PCR; TCRdb keeps in-frame clones, though not all of them. The sample yields about 190,000 clones, roughly 80% seen once. Sequencing was performed on peripheral blood. The receptors were sampled from a woman in her thirties or forties with acute or convalescent COVID-19.

This chain uses TRBV27 with TRBJ1-2; D possibly corresponds to TRBD1 (6 bases). V dropped 4 bases and J dropped 8 bases, with 17 bases sitting between them. This CDR3 region has 14 residues. CDR1 and CDR2 from the germline V gene are MNHEY and SMNVEV (reference sequence). This CDR3 reads CASSYLGATEGYTF. The DNA for the CDR3 is TGTGCCAGCAGTTACCTGGGGGCTACCGAGGGCTACACCTTC.

For this clone: Other DNA sequences within the sample encode an identical CDR3. The chain joins TRBV28 to TRBJ2-7, with TRBD2 identical over 14 bases. The CDR3 totals 16 residues. Trimming removed 3 bases from V and 3 bases from J; junction bases left unmatched: 4. Germline CDR1 reads MDHEN; CDR2 reads SYDVKM. In DNA form, the CDR3 reads TGTGCCAGCAGTTTGGCTGGGACTAGCGGGAGCTACGAGCAGTACTTC. Translation gives CASSLAGTSGSYEQYF.

The V gene is TRBV5-1, the J gene TRBJ1-1; 8 nucleotides agree with TRBD1. CDR3 length equals 15 residues. After removal of 4 bases from V and 0 bases from J, the junction contained 5 bases not matched to a gene. Per germline, CDR1 SGHRS and CDR2 YFSETQ. CDR3 in DNA: TGCGCCAGCAGCCCAGGACAGGGCATGAACACTGAAGCTTTCTTT. Protein product: CASSPGQGMNTEAFF. The complete variable domain, with remaining parts taken from reference TRBV5-1 and TRBJ1-1, reads KAGVTQTPRYLIKTRGQQVTLSCSPISGHRSVSWYQQTPGQGLQFLFEYFSETQRNKGNFPGRFSGRQFSNSRSEMNVSTLELGDSALYLCASSPGQGMNTEAFFGQGTRLTVV.

The chain couples TRBV3-1 (or the pseudogene TRBV3-2) to TRBJ1-4; D is ambiguous. This CDR3 is 14 amino acids long. CDR1 LGHDT and CDR2 YNNKEL come from the germline V gene (reference sequence). V lost 1 base and J lost 8, with 11 bases in between. The CDR3 is CASSQAGKHEKLFF. The DNA of the CDR3 is TGTGCCAGCAGCCAAGCGGGGAAGCACGAAAAACTGTTTTTT.

The chain recombines TRBV11-3 with TRBJ1-1; TRBD1 is a possible D gene (5 bases). Trimming left V 4 bases short and J 7 bases short, with 10 bases between. CDR1 and CDR2 from the germline V gene are SGHNT and YENEEA. The CDR3 is made up of 12 amino acids. The CDR3 sequence: CASSSDSDEAFF. The CDR3 coding sequence is TGTGCCAGCAGCTCAGACAGCGATGAAGCTTTCTTT. The full variable domain, rest sourced from reference TRBV11-3 and TRBJ1-1, is EAGVVQSPRYKIIEKKQPVAFWCNPISGHNTLYWYLQNLGQGPELLIRYENEEAVDDSQLPKDRFSAERLKGVDSTLKIQPAELGDSAVYLCASSSDSDEAFFGQGTRLTVV.

The chain links TRBV7-6 to TRBJ2-7; D is unresolved. Trimming removed 4 bases at V and 3 bases at J, with 16 bases between. The length of the CDR3 is 15 residues. From germline, CDR1 is SGHVS and CDR2 FNYEAQ. The CDR3 loop reads CASSSRPSEHYEQYF. The DNA for the CDR3 is TGTGCCAGCAGCTCGAGGCCCTCGGAACACTACGAGCAGTACTTC.

This chain connects TRBV27 to TRBJ1-2, with a weak D call TRBD1 (5 bases). V was cut by 2 bases and J by 5 bases, with 15 bases left in between. The CDR3 has 15 amino acids. CDR1 is MNHEY, CDR2 SMNVEV, per germline (reference sequence). The CDR3 here is CASSLTLGGGYGYTF. The CDR3 nucleotides are TGTGCCAGCAGTTTAACCCTGGGGGGAGGATATGGCTACACCTTC.

This clone turned up a few times. CDR3 loop: CASSYASSGTSNEQFF. In nucleotides, the CDR3 is TGTGCCAGCAGTTACGCCTCGAGTGGGACTTCCAATGAGCAGTTCTTC. V gene TRBV6-5 combines with J gene TRBJ2-1; D is perhaps TRBD2 (6 bases). Per germline, CDR1 MNHEY and CDR2 SVGAGI. V lost 2 bases and J lost 6, with 17 bases in between. This CDR3 comprises 16 residues.

The J gene is TRBJ1-4, the V gene TRBV28; 8 positions match TRBD1. This CDR3 has 15 residues. V trimming: 5 bases; J trimming: 6 bases; junction bases outside the gene matches: 8. Germline-derived CDR1 and CDR2 are MDHEN and SYDVKM. CDR3 sequence reads: CASSAAGTGDEKLFF. DNA of the CDR3: TGTGCCAGCAGTGCGGCCGGGACAGGAGATGAAAAACTGTTTTTT.

The rearrangement uses TRBV5-1 and TRBJ2-5; D not resolved. The CDR3 is 13 amino acids. Trimming left V 0 bases short and J 2 bases short, with 5 bases between. In germline, CDR1 is SGHRS, CDR2 YFSETQ. CDR3 amino acids: CASSLVQQETQYF. The CDR3 bases are TGCGCCAGCAGCTTGGTACAGCAAGAGACCCAGTACTTC.

This clone has more than one count but fewer than ten. The chain combines TRBV2 with TRBJ1-1, with TRBD1 matching 9 bases. From germline, CDR1 is SNHLY and CDR2 FYNNEI. This CDR3 has 15 amino acids. V dropped 6 bases and J dropped 6; count of bases not matched to a gene: 11. CDR3 residues: CASRQGQGAPPEAFF. Here the CDR3 DNA reads TGTGCCAGCAGGCAGGGACAGGGTGCCCCCCCTGAAGCTTTCTTT.

The V gene is TRBV5-1, the J gene TRBJ2-3; maybe TRBD2 (5 bases). The CDR3 sequence is 14 residues long. V was cut by 5 bases and J by 1 base, with 11 bases left in between. Germline V gene data show CDR1 as SGHRS and CDR2 as YFSETQ. As DNA, the CDR3 is TGCGCCAGCAGTCGGGGTATGGGCACAGATACGCAGTATTTT. Residues: CASSRGMGTDTQYF.

This chain joins TRBV30 and TRBJ2-5; D is perhaps TRBD2 (6 bases). V was trimmed by 4 bases and J by 0 bases, leaving 6 bases between them. The germline gives CDR1 GTSNPN, CDR2 SVGIG (reference sequence). This CDR3 comprises 12 residues. The CDR3 nucleotides are TGTGCCTGGACGGGGGACCAAGAGACCCAGTACTTC. Residues: CAWTGDQETQYF. The full variable domain, rest sourced from reference TRBV30 and TRBJ2-5, is SQTIHQWPATLVQPVGSPLSLECTVEGTSNPNLYWYRQAAGRGLQLLFYSVGIGQISSEVPQNLSASRPQDRQFILSSKKLLLSDSGFYLCAWTGDQETQYFGPGTRLLVL.

The chain employs TRBV20-1 and TRBJ1-4; possible D gene TRBD1, 6 bases. CDR3 length equals 13 residues. Germline V gene data show CDR1 as DFQATT and CDR2 as SNEGSKA (reference sequence). Trimming cost V 3 bases and J 6 bases, with 11 bases left between them. In nucleotides, the CDR3 is TGCAGTGCTAGTGACAGGATAGATGAAAAACTGTTTTTT. Its protein product is CSASDRIDEKLFF.

This clone was seen only a few times. The gene calls are TRBV30 and TRBJ1-6; D ambiguous. The CDR3 contains 13 residues. Germline V lookup: CDR1 GTSNPN, CDR2 SVGIG (reference sequence). V was clipped by 1 base and J by 10 bases, with 11 bases between them. CDR3 coding DNA: TGTGCCTGGAGTGAAATGGGGAGCTCACCCCTCCACTTT. This codes for CAWSEMGSSPLHF.

The V call is TRBV10-3, the J call TRBJ2-1; D not certain. The CDR3 sequence is 14 residues long. The V end was cut by 7 bases, the J end by 4 bases, with 14 bases between. The germline V gene has CDR1 ENHRY and CDR2 SYGVKD. In nucleotides, the CDR3 is TGTGCCATCAAAGACTCCAGCAGTTACAATGAGCAGTTCTTC. Translation gives CAIKDSSSYNEQFF.

This sequence joins TRBV7-2 and TRBJ1-6; weak D call: TRBD1 (5 bases). The CDR3 is 16 residues long. Germline CDR1 is SGHTA and CDR2 is FQGNSA. V lost 5 bases, J lost 9 bases, and 20 bases lay in between. The chain's CDR3 is CASSPLLGGGSSPLHF. The DNA of the CDR3 is TGTGCCAGCAGCCCTCTCCTAGGCGGGGGTAGTTCACCCCTCCACTTT. The full variable domain, in which reference TRBV7-2 and TRBJ1-6 provide the parts outside the CDR3, is GAGVSQSPSNKVTEKGKDVELRCDPISGHTALYWYRQSLGQGLEFLIYFQGNSAPDKSGLPSDRFSAERTGGSVSTLTIQRTQQEDSAVYLCASSPLLGGGSSPLHFGNGTRLTVT.

The chain carries TRBV12-1 and TRBJ2-1; the table's D call, TRBD2, has no DNA check behind it. TRBV12-1 is a pseudogene. This CDR3 is built from 14 residues. CDR3 sequence reads: CASSSKGTSNEQFF. DNA of the CDR3: TGTGCCAGCAGCTCAAAAGGGACTAGCAATGAGCAGTTCTTC.

The chain links TRBV4-1 to TRBJ2-7; a possible D gene is TRBD2 (6 bases). The V gene lost 8 bases and the J gene lost 3 bases, with 17 bases spanning the gap. The CDR3 runs to 14 residues. Germline loops: CDR1 MGHRA, CDR2 YSYEKL. The CDR3 nucleotides read TGCGCCAGCCGAGCCCTGGGGGGAAACTACGAGCAGTACTTC. Residues: CASRALGGNYEQYF.

This clone was seen a few times. V gene TRBV15 combines with J gene TRBJ1-4; D ambiguous. The germline V and J ends were trimmed by 1 base and 0 bases, with 3 bases remaining between them. The CDR3 runs to 14 residues. The germline CDR1 and CDR2 sequences are LNHNV and YYDKDF (reference sequence). For the CDR3, the DNA is TGTGCCACCAGCAGAGCAGCAACTAATGAAAAACTGTTTTTT. Translated, it gives CATSRAATNEKLFF. The full variable domain, rest sourced from reference TRBV15 and TRBJ1-4, is DAMVIQNPRYQVTQFGKPVTLSCSQTLNHNVMYWYQQKSSQAPKLLFHYYDKDFNNEADTPDNFQSRRPNTSFCFLDIRSPGLGDTAMYLCATSRAATNEKLFFGSGTQLSVL.

CDR3 coding DNA: TGTGCCAGCAGAAATCCGGGACAGGACACCTACGAGCAGTACTTC. It codes for CASRNPGQDTYEQYF. V gene TRBV7-2 combines with J gene TRBJ2-7; 8 bases are shared with TRBD1. After removal of 6 bases from V and 2 bases from J, the junction contained 9 bases not matched to a gene. CDR1 and CDR2 from the germline V gene are SGHTA and FQGNSA. The CDR3 is 15 residues long. The whole variable domain, filled in from reference TRBV7-2 and TRBJ2-7, reads GAGVSQSPSNKVTEKGKDVELRCDPISGHTALYWYRQSLGQGLEFLIYFQGNSAPDKSGLPSDRFSAERTGGSVSTLTIQRTQQEDSAVYLCASRNPGQDTYEQYFGPGTRLTVT.

J is TRBJ1-5 and V is TRBV6-5; D unclear. CDR3 size: 15 residues. Germline V gene sequence: CDR1 MNHEY, CDR2 SVGAGI. The V end lost 4 bases, the J end lost 0 bases, and 10 bases lay between the germline ends. CDR3 in DNA: TGTGCCAGCAGTTCCGCGAGCGGTAGCAATCAGCCCCAGCATTTT. Its protein is CASSSASGSNQPQHF.

The rearrangement uses TRBV4-1 and TRBJ1-5; D perhaps matches TRBD1 (6 bases). Germline CDR1 MGHRA, CDR2 YSYEKL. This CDR3 contains 17 residues. V lost 4 bases and J 2 bases, leaving 18 bases between the germline ends. The CDR3 loop is CASSPGPGGRGNQPQHF. The CDR3 bases are TGCGCCAGCAGCCCCGGCCCGGGGGGCCGGGGCAATCAGCCCCAGCATTTT.

The rearrangement joins TRBV19 to TRBJ1-3; D is perhaps TRBD1 (5 bases). Trimming removed 3 bases from V and 0 bases from J, with 9 bases in between. The CDR3 is 15 amino acids. Germline V gene sequence: CDR1 LNHDA, CDR2 SQIVND (reference sequence). CDR3: CASSIDRNSGNTIYF. CDR3 DNA: TGTGCCAGTAGTATCGACAGAAACTCTGGAAACACCATATATTTT.

This sequence joins TRBV5-1 and TRBJ1-6; tentative D call: TRBD1 (5 bases). V lost 0 bases and J lost 5, with 12 bases in between. The CDR3 extends over 16 amino acids. Germline V gene data show CDR1 as SGHRS and CDR2 as YFSETQ. CDR3 DNA: TGCGCCAGCAGCTTGGCACGGGCAGGGAATAATTCACCCCTCCACTTT. Its translation is CASSLARAGNNSPLHF.

This clone was counted a few times. V gene TRBV19 combines with J gene TRBJ1-5, with D unresolved. CDR3 size: 13 residues. Trimming removed 1 base at V and 10 bases at J, with 11 bases between. Germline CDR1 LNHDA, CDR2 SQIVND (reference sequence). In DNA, the CDR3 is TGTGCCAGTAGTATAGGGCGGATGTCTCCCCAGCATTTT. Translating gives CASSIGRMSPQHF. Combining the CDR3 with reference TRBV19 and TRBJ1-5 gives the whole variable domain DGGITQSPKYLFRKEGQNVTLSCEQNLNHDAMYWYRQDPGQGLRLIYYSQIVNDFQKGDIAEGYSVSREKKESFPLTVTSAQKNPTAFYLCASSIGRMSPQHFGDGTRLSIL.

This clone was picked up one time. The chain has TRBV6-5 and TRBJ1-6, with 7 bases aligning to TRBD1. Germline CDR1 MNHEY, CDR2 SVGAGI. The CDR3 runs 16 residues. Germline trimming cut 2 bases from V and 10 bases from J; bases unmatched to any gene: 11. CDR3 coding DNA: TGTGCCAGCAGTTACGGCGGGACAGAAATACGATCACCCCTCCACTTT. Translation: CASSYGGTEIRSPLHF.